This T cell receptor (beta chain) was profiled in a study of T-cell memory formation after mild COVID-19. On the study more broadly: Largely, TCR clusters stayed within a single donor. Study-wide points: CM and EM subsets held most contracting CD4+ clones; EMRA held CD8+ ones. In second-wave clones peaking day 37, SARS-CoV-2 specificity remained unconfirmed.

From germline, CDR1 is SGHTA and CDR2 FQGNSA. The CDR3 consists of 15 residues. V was shortened by 3 bases and J by 4 bases, with 14 bases between the two germline ends. TCRdb passed the 5' RACE reads through MiXCR, listing each CDR3 protein once. The sample lists about 240,000 distinct CDR3 sequences; 9.4% were seen once. About this clonotype: The antigen is not known.

The sequence was obtained from a man aged 18 to 29 who had mild COVID-19 (a few samples of this study predate the infection). Cell type and time point are not known. The chain joins TRBV7-2 to TRBJ2-3; weak D call: TRBD2 (6 bases). The sequencing sample was made of PBMCs or a T cell subset sorted from them (not recorded which). CDR3 coding DNA: TGTGCCAGCAGCTTTGATACTAGCTGGTCAGATACGCAGTATTTT. This gives the protein CASSFDTSWSDTQYF. Full variable domain (outside the CDR3, taken from reference TRBV7-2 and TRBJ2-3): GAGVSQSPSNKVTEKGKDVELRCDPISGHTALYWYRQSLGQGLEFLIYFQGNSAPDKSGLPSDRFSAERTGGSVSTLTIQRTQQEDSAVYLCASSFDTSWSDTQYFGPGTRLTVL.